This T cell receptor beta chain derives from a study of blood T cells in healthy people across ages. This clonotype was seen a single time. The individuals who served as donors were healthy Caucasians living in Russia, aged roughly 6 to 90. Isolation recovered at least 6 million PBMCs from every sample. Through a sample-barcoded 5' primer and a J-beta primer mix, a second PCR was run for 7 to 11 cycles. MiXCR, run by TCRdb on the 5' RACE reads, gives a single entry per CDR3 protein. The sample consists of 900,000 to 950,000 distinct CDR3 sequences, under 35% of them appearing once. V dropped 6 bases and J dropped 4; count of bases not matched to a gene: 11. Germline values: CDR1 SGHRS, CDR2 YFSETQ. The CDR3 runs to 16 residues. The same sample was also used in a study of T cells of mothers and their children. From that study: RNA that had been extracted went wholly into cDNA synthesis, at around 1.5 ug per 15 ul. Reads obtained per mother exceeded 9 million TCR beta CDR3 reads, with 3 million to 3.5 million obtained per child.

This clonotype was obtained from a woman between 40 and 50 years old in good health. V is TRBV5-1 and J is TRBJ2-5; 11 bases match TRBD2. The material sequenced was blood. The CDR3 protein is CASTLAASGGPETQYF. The CDR3 nucleotides are TGCGCCAGCACCCTCGCGGCTAGCGGGGGGCCAGAGACCCAGTACTTC.